This TCR beta chain is drawn from a study of control samples from healthy donors and cancer patients. This CDR3 has 15 residues. Germline values: CDR1 MNHEY, CDR2 SVGAGI. V was shortened by 8 bases and J by 4 bases, with 17 bases between the two germline ends. Sequencing was performed with immunoSEQ multiplex PCR; in TCRdb, only in-frame clones are kept and a portion is missing. The sample shows 150,000 to 200,000 clones, around nine tenths of them seen only once. This rearrangement joins TRBV6-5 to TRBJ1-4, with D tentatively TRBD1 (5 bases). The receptor's source is a man aged 25-45 years in good health. Source material: blood. CDR3 region: CASPGMAGYNEKLFF. CDR3 DNA: TGTGCCAGCCCTGGGATGGCAGGGTATAATGAAAAACTGTTTTTT.